Sequencing of this T cell receptor beta chain was carried out in a study of vaccination effects on CD4 cells after COVID-19. Overall study context: Participants received two doses of either the BNT162b2 or mRNA-1273 vaccine. Study observations and caveats: In healthy vaccinees, only 1 of 255 vaccine-induced clones cross-reacted with common cold coronaviruses.

Sequencing was preceded by expansion of antigen-specific CD4+ T cells with viral peptide pools in the ViraFEST assay. On day 10 of culture, CD4+ T cells were separated out. None of the vaccinated had previously contracted SARS-CoV-2, and their nucleocapsid antibodies tested negative. Cultures of approximately 2.1 million PBMC per well contained about 11 IU/ml IL-2 plus 10 ug/ml peptides. In the cultures, half the medium was exchanged for IL-2 medium on days 3 and 7. Produced via immunoSEQ multiplex PCR; TCRdb's table is partial and in-frame only. The profile shows some 68,000 clones, around 72% of them singletons. Germline CDR1 and CDR2: MNHEY and SVGAGI. This CDR3 contains 15 residues. Trimming shortened V by 0 bases and J by 4 bases, and 12 bases separated the two germline ends. This clone was seen only once. Antigen specificity is unknown.

The sequences come from CD4+ T cells from PBMCs cultured with HCoV-OC43 spike peptides, collected before COVID-19 vaccination. Subset noted: HCoV-OC43 spike overlapping peptide pool stimulation. The clonotype comes from a human donor who received a COVID-19 vaccine. This rearrangement joins TRBV6-5 to TRBJ1-2; no clear D gene. The CDR3: CASSYSWGDGYGYTF. In DNA, the CDR3 is TGTGCCAGCAGTTACTCTTGGGGAGACGGCTATGGCTACACCTTC.